This T cell receptor (beta chain) was observed in a study of OX40 agonist ivuxolimab in advanced cancers. The wider study: Patients receiving dose escalation had hepatocellular carcinoma, melanoma, renal cell or head and neck cancer. Study observations and caveats: There were, on average, more expanded clones in CD8+ T cells than in CD4+.

A remark on this clone: Its antigen is as yet unknown.

The CDR3 spans 15 residues. Per germline, CDR1 KGHSH and CDR2 LQKENI. V dropped 4 bases and J dropped 2; count of bases not matched to a gene: 5. Sequencing used immunoSEQ multiplex PCR; TCRdb keeps in-frame clones, though not all of them. The profile shows about 91,000 clones, around 85% of them singletons. The source material was CD4+ or CD8+ T cells sorted from blood, sampled in a trial of the OX40 agonist ivuxolimab. This sequence was found in an adult with an advanced solid tumor such as melanoma, head and neck, liver or kidney cancer. The chain couples TRBV18 to TRBJ2-3; 8 bases line up with TRBD1. CDR3 residues: CASSRGQGDTDTQYF. The CDR3 region has the DNA TGTGCCAGCTCACGAGGACAGGGAGACACAGATACGCAGTATTTT.